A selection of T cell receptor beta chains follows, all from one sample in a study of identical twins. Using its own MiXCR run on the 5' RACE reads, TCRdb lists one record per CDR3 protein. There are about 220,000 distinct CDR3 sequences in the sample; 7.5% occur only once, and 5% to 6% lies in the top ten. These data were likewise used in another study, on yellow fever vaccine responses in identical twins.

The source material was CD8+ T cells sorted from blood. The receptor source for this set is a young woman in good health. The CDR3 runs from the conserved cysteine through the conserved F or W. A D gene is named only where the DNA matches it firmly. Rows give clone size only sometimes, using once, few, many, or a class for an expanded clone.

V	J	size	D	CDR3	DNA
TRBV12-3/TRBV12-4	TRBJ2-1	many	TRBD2	CASSSIAGGSYNEQFF	TGTGCCAGCAGTTCCATAGCGGGGGGTTCCTACAATGAGCAGTTCTTC
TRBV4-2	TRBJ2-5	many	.	CASSQEEADQETQYF	TGTGCCAGCAGCCAAGAGGAGGCGGACCAAGAGACCCAGTACTTC
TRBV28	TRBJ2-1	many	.	CASSLYRRDGEQFF	TGTGCCAGCAGTTTATACCGACGGGACGGTGAGCAGTTCTTC
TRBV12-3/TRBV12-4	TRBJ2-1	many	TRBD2	CASSLVAGGYNEQFF	TGTGCCAGCAGTTTAGTAGCGGGGGGTTACAATGAGCAGTTCTTC
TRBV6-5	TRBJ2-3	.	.	CASSYSKRAWSTDTQYF	TGTGCCAGCAGTTACTCGAAAAGGGCCTGGAGCACAGATACGCAGTATTTT
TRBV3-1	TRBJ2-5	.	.	CASSYKGHRIEETQYF	TGTGCCAGCAGTTATAAGGGACACAGGATCGAAGAGACCCAGTACTTC
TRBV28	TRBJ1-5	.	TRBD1	CASSSDRVDNQPQHF	TGTGCCAGCAGCTCGGACAGGGTGGACAATCAGCCCCAGCATTTT
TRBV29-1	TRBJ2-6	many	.	CSVERRSAGANVLTF	TGCAGCGTTGAACGAAGGTCGGCGGGGGCCAACGTCCTGACTTTC
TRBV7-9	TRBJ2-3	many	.	CASSATADTQYF	TGTGCCAGCAGCGCTACCGCAGATACGCAGTATTTT
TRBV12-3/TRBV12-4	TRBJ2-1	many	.	CASTLTRDEQFF	TGTGCCAGCACCTTGACGCGGGATGAGCAGTTCTTC
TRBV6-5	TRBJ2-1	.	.	CASSTPGGRDYNEQFF	TGTGCCAGCAGTACTCCCGGAGGCAGGGACTACAATGAGCAGTTCTTC
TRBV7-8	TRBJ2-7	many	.	CASSLGASEQYF	TGTGCCAGCAGCTTAGGCGCTAGCGAGCAGTACTTC
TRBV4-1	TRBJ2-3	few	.	CASSHNQNFADTQYF	TGCGCCAGCAGCCATAACCAGAATTTTGCAGATACGCAGTATTTT
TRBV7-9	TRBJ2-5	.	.	CASTLGPETQYF	TGTGCCAGCACCTTGGGCCCAGAGACCCAGTACTTC
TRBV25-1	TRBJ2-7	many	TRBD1	CASSESGQGGNEQYF	TGTGCCAGCAGTGAGTCGGGACAGGGGGGTAACGAGCAGTACTTC
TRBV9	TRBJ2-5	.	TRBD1	CASSNGQGDLVETQYF	TGTGCCAGCAGCAACGGACAGGGGGACTTGGTGGAGACCCAGTACTTC
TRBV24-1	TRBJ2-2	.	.	CATSDLKQAELFF	TGTGCCACCAGTGATTTGAAACAAGCGGAGCTGTTTTTT
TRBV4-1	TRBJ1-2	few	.	CASSQDLGGAINYGYTF	TGCGCCAGCAGCCAAGATCTCGGGGGGGCGATTAACTATGGCTACACCTTC
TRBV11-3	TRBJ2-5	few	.	CASSLGLWNPQETQYF	TGTGCCAGCAGCTTAGGTCTTTGGAATCCTCAAGAGACCCAGTACTTC
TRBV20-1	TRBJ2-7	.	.	CSAREEGLEQYF	TGCAGTGCTAGAGAAGAAGGGTTAGAGCAGTACTTC
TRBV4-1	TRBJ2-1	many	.	CASSQEGLGYNEQFF	TGCGCCAGCAGCCAAGAGGGTCTAGGTTACAATGAGCAGTTCTTC
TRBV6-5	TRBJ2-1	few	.	CASSYSGAHTYNEQFF	TGTGCCAGCAGTTACTCCGGGGCCCATACTTACAATGAGCAGTTCTTC
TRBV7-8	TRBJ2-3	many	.	CASSLEEGGGTDTQYF	TGTGCCAGCAGCTTAGAGGAAGGGGGAGGCACAGATACGCAGTATTTT
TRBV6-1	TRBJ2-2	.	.	CASSPTGPATNTGELFF	TGTGCCAGCAGTCCAACGGGGCCAGCTACGAACACCGGGGAGCTGTTTTTT
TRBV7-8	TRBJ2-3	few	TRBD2	CASSLVAGATDTQYF	TGTGCCAGCAGCTTAGTAGCGGGGGCAACAGATACGCAGTATTTT
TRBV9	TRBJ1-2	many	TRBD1	CASSARTGVDYGYTF	TGTGCCAGCAGCGCCAGGACAGGGGTTGACTATGGCTACACCTTC
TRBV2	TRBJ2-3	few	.	CASSTSDTDTQYF	TGTGCCAGCAGCACCTCTGACACAGATACGCAGTATTTT
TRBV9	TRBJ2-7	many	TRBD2	CASSVAAGTYEQYF	TGTGCCAGCAGCGTAGCAGCGGGGACTTACGAGCAGTACTTC
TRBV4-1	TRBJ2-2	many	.	CASARDRNTGELFF	TGCGCCAGCGCCCGGGACCGTAACACCGGGGAGCTGTTTTTT
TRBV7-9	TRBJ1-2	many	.	CASSPGDSYYGYTF	TGTGCCAGCAGCCCGGGGGACTCCTACTATGGCTACACCTTC
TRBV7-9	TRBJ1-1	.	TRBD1	CASSRGERTGLWAFF	TGTGCCAGCAGCAGGGGCGAGAGGACAGGGCTCTGGGCTTTCTTT
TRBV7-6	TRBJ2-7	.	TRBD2	CASSPPSGRASEQYF	TGTGCCAGCAGCCCCCCTAGCGGGAGGGCCTCCGAGCAGTACTTC
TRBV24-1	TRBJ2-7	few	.	CATSDVGDYEQYF	TGTGCCACCAGTGATGTAGGGGACTACGAGCAGTACTTC
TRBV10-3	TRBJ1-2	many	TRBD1	CAISEGPGGNYGYTF	TGTGCCATCAGTGAAGGTCCAGGGGGGAACTATGGCTACACCTTC
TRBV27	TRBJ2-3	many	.	CASSFCRGCTDTQYF	TGTGCCAGCAGTTTTTGTCGGGGGTGCACAGATACGCAGTATTTT
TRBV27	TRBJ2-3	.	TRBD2	CASSARTSGGVTQYF	TGTGCCAGCAGTGCCAGGACTAGCGGGGGGGTTACGCAGTATTTT
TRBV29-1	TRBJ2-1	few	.	CSVGGGNEQFF	TGCAGCGTTGGAGGGGGAAATGAGCAGTTCTTC
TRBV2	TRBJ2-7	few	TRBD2	CASSTAGGSYEQYF	TGTGCCAGCAGCACCGCGGGGGGCTCCTACGAGCAGTACTTC
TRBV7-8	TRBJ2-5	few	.	CASRVEAPGWETQYF	TGTGCCAGCAGAGTCGAGGCTCCCGGATGGGAGACCCAGTACTTC
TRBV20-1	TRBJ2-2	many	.	CSARTGNTGELFF	TGCAGTGCTAGGACAGGGAACACCGGGGAGCTGTTTTTT
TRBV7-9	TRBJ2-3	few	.	CASSHDYHTDTQYF	TGTGCCAGCAGCCATGACTATCACACAGATACGCAGTATTTT
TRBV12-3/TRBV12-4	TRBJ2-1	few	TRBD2	CASSPIGLAGYNEQFF	TGTGCCAGCAGTCCCATTGGACTAGCGGGGTACAATGAGCAGTTCTTC
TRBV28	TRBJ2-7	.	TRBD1	CASSFRAGGREQYF	TGTGCCAGCAGTTTTCGGGCAGGGGGTAGGGAGCAGTACTTC
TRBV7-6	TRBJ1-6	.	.	CASSLVGVNSPLHF	TGTGCCAGCAGCTTAGTAGGGGTCAATTCACCCCTCCACTTT
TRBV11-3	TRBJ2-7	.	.	CASSLGDHPYEQYF	TGTGCCAGCAGCTTAGGGGACCACCCCTACGAGCAGTACTTC
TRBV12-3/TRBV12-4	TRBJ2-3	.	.	CASSSTGTTGVADTQYF	TGTGCCAGCAGTTCCACCGGGACCACCGGGGTTGCAGATACGCAGTATTTT
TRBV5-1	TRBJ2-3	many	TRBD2	CASSLEGLAGGTDTQYF	TGCGCCAGCAGCTTGGAAGGACTAGCGGGGGGCACAGATACGCAGTATTTT
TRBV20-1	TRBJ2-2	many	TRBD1	CSARDGVQGDTGELFF	TGCAGTGCTAGAGATGGGGTCCAGGGGGACACCGGGGAGCTGTTTTTT
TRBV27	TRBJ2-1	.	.	CASSYGFSSYNEQFF	TGTGCCAGCAGTTATGGGTTCAGCTCCTACAATGAGCAGTTCTTC
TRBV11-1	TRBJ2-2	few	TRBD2	CASSSWTSGGARTGELFF	TGTGCCAGCAGCTCCTGGACTAGCGGGGGGGCTCGTACCGGGGAGCTGTTTTTT
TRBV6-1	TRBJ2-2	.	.	CASSAEGGTGELFF	TGTGCCAGCAGTGCCGAGGGGGGCACCGGGGAGCTGTTTTTT
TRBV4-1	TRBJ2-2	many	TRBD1	CASSPGQGATGELFF	TGCGCCAGCAGCCCAGGACAGGGGGCCACCGGGGAGCTGTTTTTT
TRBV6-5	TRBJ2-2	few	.	CASSYSGVGELFF	TGTGCCAGCAGTTACTCCGGTGTCGGGGAGCTGTTTTTT
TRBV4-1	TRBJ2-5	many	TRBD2	CASSQSSGGASPQYF	TGCGCCAGCAGCCAGAGTAGCGGGGGGGCATCGCCCCAGTACTTC
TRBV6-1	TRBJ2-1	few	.	CASSEDLSSYNEQFF	TGTGCCAGCAGTGAGGACCTCAGCTCCTACAATGAGCAGTTCTTC
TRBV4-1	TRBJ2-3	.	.	CASSRGNTDTQYF	TGCGCCAGCAGTAGGGGGAACACAGATACGCAGTATTTT
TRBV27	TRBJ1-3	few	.	CASSPLPPAGGLGIYF	TGTGCCAGCAGTCCACTCCCACCAGCGGGGGGCTTGGGCATATATTTT
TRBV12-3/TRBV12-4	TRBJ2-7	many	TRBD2	CASTPGLAGYEQYF	TGTGCCAGCACCCCCGGACTAGCGGGGTACGAGCAGTACTTC
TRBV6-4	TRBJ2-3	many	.	CASSEASGTDTQYF	TGTGCCAGCAGTGAAGCCAGCGGCACAGATACGCAGTATTTT